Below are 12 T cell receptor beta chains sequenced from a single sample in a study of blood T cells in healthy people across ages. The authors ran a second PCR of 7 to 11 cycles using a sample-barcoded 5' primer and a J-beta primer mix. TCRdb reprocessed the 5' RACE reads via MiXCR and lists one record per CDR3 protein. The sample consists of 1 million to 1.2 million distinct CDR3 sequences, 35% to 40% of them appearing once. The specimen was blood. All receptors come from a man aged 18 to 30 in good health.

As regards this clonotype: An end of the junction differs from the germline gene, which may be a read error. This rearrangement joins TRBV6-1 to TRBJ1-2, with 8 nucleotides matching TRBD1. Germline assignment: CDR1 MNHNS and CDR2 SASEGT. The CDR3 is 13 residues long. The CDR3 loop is CASSPDRAYGYIF. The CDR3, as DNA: TGCGCCAGCAGTCCGGACAGGGCCTATGGCTACATCTTC.

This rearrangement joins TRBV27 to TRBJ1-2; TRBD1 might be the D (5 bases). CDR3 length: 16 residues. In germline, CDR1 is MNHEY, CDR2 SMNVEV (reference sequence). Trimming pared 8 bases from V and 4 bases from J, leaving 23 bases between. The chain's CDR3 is CASGYQTADLVYGYTF. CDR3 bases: TGTGCCAGCGGATATCAGACAGCTGATCTTGTCTATGGCTACACCTTC.

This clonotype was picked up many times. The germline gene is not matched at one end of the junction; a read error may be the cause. The CDR3 coding sequence is TGTGCCAGCAGCCTAACAGGGAGTAGCAATCAGCCCCAGCATTTT. Translation gives CASSLTGSSNQPQHF. The chain couples TRBV7-3 to TRBJ1-5; a possible D gene is TRBD1 (6 bases). CDR1 is SGHTA, CDR2 FQGTGA, per germline. The CDR3 spans 15 residues.

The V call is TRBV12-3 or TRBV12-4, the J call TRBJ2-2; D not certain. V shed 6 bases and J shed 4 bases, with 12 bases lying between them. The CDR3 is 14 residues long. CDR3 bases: TGTGCCAGCAGGTTCCAAGCCGTCACCGGGGAGCTGTTTTTT. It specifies CASRFQAVTGELFF.

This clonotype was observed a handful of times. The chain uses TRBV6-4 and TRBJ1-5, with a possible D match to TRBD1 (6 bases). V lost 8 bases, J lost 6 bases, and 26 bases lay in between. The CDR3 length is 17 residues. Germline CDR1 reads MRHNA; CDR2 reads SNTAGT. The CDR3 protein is CASPPGHDRIGGQPQHF. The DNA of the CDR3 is TGTGCCAGCCCTCCAGGGCACGACAGGATTGGGGGTCAGCCCCAGCATTTT.

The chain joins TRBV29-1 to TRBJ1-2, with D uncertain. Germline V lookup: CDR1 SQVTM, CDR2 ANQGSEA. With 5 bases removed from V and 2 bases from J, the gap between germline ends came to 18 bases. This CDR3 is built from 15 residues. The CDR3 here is CSVYPRLAVNYGYTF. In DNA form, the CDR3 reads TGCAGCGTTTACCCCCGACTGGCGGTGAACTATGGCTACACCTTC. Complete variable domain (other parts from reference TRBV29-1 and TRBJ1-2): SAVISQKPSRDICQRGTSLTIQCQVDSQVTMMFWYRQQPGQSLTLIATANQGSEATYESGFVIDKFPISRPNLTFSTLTVSNMSPEDSSIYLCSVYPRLAVNYGYTFGSGTRLTVV.

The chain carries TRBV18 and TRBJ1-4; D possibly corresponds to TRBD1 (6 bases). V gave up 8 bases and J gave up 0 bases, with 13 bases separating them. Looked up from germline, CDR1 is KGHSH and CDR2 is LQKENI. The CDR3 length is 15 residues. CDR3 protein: CASAGGDTTNEKLFF. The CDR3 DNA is TGTGCCAGCGCCGGCGGGGACACAACTAATGAAAAACTGTTTTTT.

CDR3 region: CASRKLADRSDPTNEKLFF. Here the CDR3 DNA reads TGTGCCAGCAGAAAGCTTGCGGACAGGTCGGATCCAACTAATGAAAAACTGTTTTTT. The V gene is TRBV2, the J gene TRBJ1-4; 7 nucleotides match TRBD1. Germline CDR1 is SNHLY and CDR2 is FYNNEI. The CDR3 sequence is 19 residues long. Trimming took 6 bases from V and 0 from J; bases not matched to a gene: 16.

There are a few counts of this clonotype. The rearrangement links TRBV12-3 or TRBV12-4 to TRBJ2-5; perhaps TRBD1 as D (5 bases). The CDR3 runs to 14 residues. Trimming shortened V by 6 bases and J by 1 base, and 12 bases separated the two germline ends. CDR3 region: CASSRPGPQETQYF. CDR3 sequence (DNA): TGTGCCAGCAGCCGGCCAGGGCCCCAAGAGACCCAGTACTTC.

CDR3 nucleotides: TGTGCCAGCAGCCCCGTTACGAGGGGATGGGAGACTGAAGCTTTCTTT. It specifies CASSPVTRGWETEAFF. This sequence joins TRBV3-1 and TRBJ1-1; D is possibly TRBD1 (5 bases). This CDR3 is 16 amino acids long. CDR1 is LGHDT and CDR2 is YNNKEL in the germline V gene (reference sequence). V was trimmed by 4 bases and J by 5 bases, leaving 20 bases between them.

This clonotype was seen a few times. The CDR3 DNA follows: TGTGCCAGCTCACAACAGACAGGTCACAATGAGCAGTTCTTC. Encoded protein: CASSQQTGHNEQFF. This chain uses TRBV18 with TRBJ2-1, with a weak D call TRBD1 (6 bases). The CDR3 totals 14 residues. The germline V and J ends were trimmed by 4 bases and 5 bases, with 12 bases remaining between them. Germline CDR1 is KGHSH and CDR2 is LQKENI.

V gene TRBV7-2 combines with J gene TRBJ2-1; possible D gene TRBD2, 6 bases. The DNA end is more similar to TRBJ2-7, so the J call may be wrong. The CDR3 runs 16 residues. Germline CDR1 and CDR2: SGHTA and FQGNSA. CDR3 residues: CASSLARPGEGNEQYF. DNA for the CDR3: TGTGCCAGCAGCTTAGCCAGACCGGGAGAAGGGAATGAGCAGTACTTC.